This T cell receptor (beta chain) was documented in a study of T cells in Graves' hyperthyroidism and ophthalmopathy. Study-level findings and limits: Peripheral blood also featured most of the thyroid clonotypes expanded above 0.001.

Authors of the study amplified TCR beta CDR3 regions from RNA transcripts. RT-PCR in the first round (using the HTBI primer set) targeted the TCR CDR3. Each CDR3 protein gets one entry after TCRdb re-called the multiplex PCR reads with MiXCR. The data contain 730,000 or so distinct CDR3 sequences, under 20% of them singletons. Recently diagnosed hyperthyroidism of less than 2 months' duration affected patients aged 18 to 65. Extraction of PBMCs used 7.5 to 10 ml of fresh peripheral blood. This clonotype was seen a few times. What it recognizes is unknown. Material for sequencing was blood. The sequence came from a woman between 50 and 59 years old with Graves' hyperthyroidism that later progressed to Graves' ophthalmopathy.

CDR3 DNA sequence: TGTGCCAGCAACCCCCACATGCCATGGGGCTACACCTTC. As protein: CASNPHMPWGYTF. This sequence joins TRBV2 and TRBJ1-2; D ambiguous. The germline V gene has CDR1 SNHLY and CDR2 FYNNEI. The ends were cut back, 7 bases at V and 8 bases at J, with 17 bases in the middle. CDR3 size: 13 residues.